This is a list of T cell receptor beta chains from one sample in a study of radiotherapy plus CTLA-4 blockade in lung cancer. The method was immunoSEQ multiplex PCR; TCRdb's version includes in-frame clones alone and lacks a portion of them. The sample holds tens of thousands of clones, approximately 76% seen once. This material consisted of peripheral blood, taken from a patient treated with radiotherapy plus ipilimumab. The receptors originated from a human donor with non-small cell lung cancer whose response to radiotherapy plus ipilimumab could not be evaluated. Some clones in this sample may be carry-over from other donors' samples. CDR3s include the opening cysteine and the closing phenylalanine or tryptophan. A D gene is named only where the DNA matches it firmly. Clone size is shown for a subset of rows, as once, few, many or a class of expanded clone.

clone_size cdr3_length j_call v_call d_call cdr3_nt cdr3_aa
few 16 TRBJ1-6 TRBV10-3 TRBD1 TGTGCCATCCACCGGGACAGGGACGACAATAATTCACCCCTCCACTTT CAIHRDRDDNNSPLHF
. 13 TRBJ1-2 TRBV19 . TGTGCCAGTAGTACGGGACTTCCCAGGGGCTACACCTTC CASSTGLPRGYTF
. 15 TRBJ2-5 TRBV5-1 TRBD2 TGCGCCAGCAGCTTACTAGCGGGGGGGCCGGAGACCCAGTACTTC CASSLLAGGPETQYF
. 14 TRBJ2-3 TRBV7-3 TRBD2 TGTGCCAGCAGCTTAGGTAGCGGGGAGGATACGCAGTATTTT CASSLGSGEDTQYF
. 15 TRBJ2-7 TRBV5-8 TRBD1 TGTGCCAGCAGCTCCCGGGACAGGAGCTCCTACGAGCAGTACTTC CASSSRDRSSYEQYF
. 11 TRBJ1-1 TRBV29-1 . TGCAGCGGTAGCGGGAACACTGAAGCTTTCTTT CSGSGNTEAFF
. 16 TRBJ1-4 TRBV6-5 . TGTGCCAGCAGTTACTCGGGCGGGGGCTATAGTGAAAAACTGTTTTTT CASSYSGGGYSEKLFF
. 14 TRBJ2-5 TRBV10-3 TRBD1 TGTGCCATCAGTGAGTCTAGGACAGGAGAGACCCAGTACTTC CAISESRTGETQYF
. 17 TRBJ2-1 TRBV28 TRBD2 TGTGCCAGCAGTTCCACCCTAGCGGGGGAGGACTACAATGAGCAGTTCTTC CASSSTLAGEDYNEQFF
. 19 TRBJ1-1 TRBV5-4 TRBD1 TGTGCCAGCAGCTCAACGGCTCGACAGGGGGCGAAGTCGAACACTGAAGCTTTCTTT CASSSTARQGAKSNTEAFF
. 14 TRBJ2-2 TRBV7-2 . TGTGCCAGCAGCTCCGTTTTAATAGCCGGGGAGCTGTTTTTT CASSSVLIAGELFF
. 15 TRBJ2-3 TRBV5-6 TRBD1 TGTGCCAGCAGCTTCGACAGGGCCGGAGCAGATACGCAGTATTTT CASSFDRAGADTQYF
. 14 TRBJ2-1 TRBV14 . TGTGCCAGCAGCCAGAGAGGATGGGACAATGAGCAGTTCTTC CASSQRGWDNEQFF
. 12 TRBJ1-4 TRBV7-2 . TGTGCCAGCAGCTTAGTAGGCCGGGGACTGTTTTTT CASSLVGRGLFF
. 15 TRBJ1-1 TRBV4-3 . TGCGCCAGCAGCCAAGCGGCGCAGGGAATCACTGAAGCTTTCTTT CASSQAAQGITEAFF
few 15 TRBJ1-1 TRBV6-1 . TGTGCCAGCAGTGATCAGTGGGCAGCTAACACTGAAGCTTTCTTT CASSDQWAANTEAFF
. 14 TRBJ2-5 TRBV5-4 . TGTGCCAGCAGCTTGGTAGCCTTACAAGAGACCCAGTACTTC CASSLVALQETQYF
few 16 TRBJ1-5 TRBV19 TRBD1 TGTGCCAGTAGTAGGGTGTCAGGGGGTAGCAATCAGCCCCAGCATTTT CASSRVSGGSNQPQHF
. 15 TRBJ1-1 TRBV11-2 . TGTGCCAGCAGCAAGCCCCCGCCCTGGAACACTGAAGCTTTCTTT CASSKPPPWNTEAFF